A single TCR beta chain is shown here with its context. Authors' analysis steps: Amplified reference gene primers provided the basis for estimating nucleated cell counts. The assay was immunoSEQ multiplex PCR, and TCRdb's table has in-frame clones only and misses some. V and J calls plus clone size are reproduced from that table; the DNA served to infer D and trimming. The sample lists some 180,000 clones, around 80% occurring once. J was trimmed by 2 bases and V by 4 bases; bases with no gene match: 2. The CDR3 runs to 14 residues. Germline CDR1 and CDR2: SQVTM and ANQGSEA. This entry belongs to a study of blood T cell repertoires in COVID-19. On the study more broadly: Acute and convalescent COVID-19 specimens originated in the United States, Italy and Spain. T cells, B-cell-depleted T cells, or PBMCs supplied cDNA or gDNA.

This receptor was identified in a human donor in a cohort sampled during active COVID-19. The chain carries TRBV29-1 and TRBJ2-6; 7 positions agree with TRBD1. Sequencing was performed on peripheral blood. DNA of the CDR3: TGCAGCGTTGCCCAGGGGGCTGGGGCCAACGTCCTGACTTTC. Its protein is CSVAQGAGANVLTF.